A selection of T cell receptor beta chains follows, all from one sample in a study of T cells expressing NK-cell markers. TCRdb derives one entry per CDR3 protein from the 5' RACE reads, leaving out DNA. This sample's table has over 200,000 distinct CDR3 sequences. The sample was blood T cells: a sorted CD56 or NKG2C T cell subset, CD4+ or CD8+ T cells, or bulk PBMC T cells (not recorded which). These receptors originate from a man younger than 35 in good health. CDR3s include the opening cysteine and the closing phenylalanine or tryptophan.

j_call	v_call	cdr3_aa
TRBJ1-6	TRBV7-8	CASGLGQGLGNSPLHF
TRBJ2-1	TRBV3-1	CASSQEGLAGAAYNEQFF
TRBJ2-1	TRBV29-1	CSVDDGRASSYNEQFF
TRBJ1-1	TRBV15	CATSRDPGAMNTEAFF
TRBJ2-5	TRBV20-1	CSASNRAQTQYF
TRBJ2-2	TRBV24-1	CATSGGGELFF
TRBJ2-1	TRBV20-1	CSARASWREGLYEQFF
TRBJ2-2	TRBV12-3/TRBV12-4	CASRRTSGTIGELFF
TRBJ2-1	TRBV5-1	CASSSQTSGAYNEQFF
TRBJ2-3	TRBV24-1	CATSDIAGQVTDTQYF
TRBJ2-7	TRBV5-5	CASSLGGGSPRDEQYF
TRBJ1-2	TRBV20-1	CGGRMNYGYTF
TRBJ2-7	TRBV7-9	CASSYIPGQETYEQYF
TRBJ1-2	TRBV6-5	CASSYGTGRGYTF
TRBJ2-1	TRBV20-1	CSATALGGDNEQFF
TRBJ2-1	TRBV25-1	CASSAQIVSPVNEQFF
TRBJ1-1	TRBV29-1	CSVEGDRQGNTEAFF
TRBJ2-6	TRBV15	CATSRRSGANVLTF
TRBJ2-3	TRBV24-1	CATSDSRVAGTDTQYF
TRBJ1-1	TRBV20-1	CSARATGGTEAFF
TRBJ1-2	TRBV5-1	CASSLGTGGGNYGYTF
TRBJ2-5	TRBV20-1	CSATGQGIGFGLETQYF
TRBJ1-1	TRBV7-2	CVSSDGPGQRILRAFF
TRBJ2-5	TRBV7-2	CASSLELGRTQETQYF
TRBJ2-4	TRBV12-3/TRBV12-4	CASRDREIENIQYF
TRBJ2-1	TRBV5-1	CASSPLAGGHEQFF
TRBJ2-6	TRBV7-9	CASSPSGSYSGANVLTF
TRBJ2-7	TRBV2	CASSALAGTYEQYF
TRBJ2-7	TRBV19	CASSTTGTSGIYEQYF
TRBJ2-1	TRBV24-1	CATSDPPDSEQFF
TRBJ2-2	TRBV5-5	CASSKRTGGYTGELFF
TRBJ2-5	TRBV5-6	CASSSAEPETQYF
TRBJ1-1	TRBV12-3/TRBV12-4	CASSLAAGGVGTEAFF
TRBJ2-3	TRBV6-1	CASSAPSGDTQYF
TRBJ2-1	TRBV30	CAWRSPGRGNEQFF
TRBJ1-1	TRBV10-3	CAISEGQPGTEAFF
TRBJ2-3	TRBV5-1	CASSFGSGRRVDTQYF
TRBJ2-1	TRBV7-9	CASSLALAWGAQTFF
TRBJ2-2	TRBV20-1	CSAERTGGRLFF
TRBJ2-1	TRBV5-4	CASSLSGRSINEQFF
TRBJ2-1	TRBV12-3/TRBV12-4	CASSLGTANNEQFF
TRBJ2-1	TRBV6-5	CASSYKPGLLSYNEQFF
TRBJ1-4	TRBV4-1	CASSITGGAYEKLFF
TRBJ2-7	TRBV18	CASSPQTSGYEQYF
TRBJ2-1	TRBV7-9	CASSPKRGWSGGDEQFF
TRBJ1-2	TRBV20-1	CSAQQGSPYGYTF
TRBJ2-7	TRBV5-1	CASSVRGMWYEQYF
TRBJ2-2	TRBV12-3/TRBV12-4	CASSRLAGTGELFF
TRBJ2-1	TRBV29-1	CSIGSPYEQFF
TRBJ1-1	TRBV20-1	CSARDLGGAGTEAFF
TRBJ1-5	TRBV15	CATSRDQGVWQPQHF
TRBJ1-5	TRBV4-2	CASSQDQTGDSNQPQHF
TRBJ1-4	TRBV5-1	CASSLETGQPNEKLFF
TRBJ2-1	TRBV19	CASSTPGLAAQFF
TRBJ1-4	TRBV4-1	CASSQVGTGLEKLFF
TRBJ2-5	TRBV12-3/TRBV12-4	CASSPRTGYGETQYF
TRBJ2-7	TRBV28	CASTRTTGLYEQYF
TRBJ2-7	TRBV5-1	CASSFAAGAHEQYF
TRBJ2-7	TRBV12-3/TRBV12-4	CASRGYASEQYF
TRBJ1-1	TRBV5-6	CASSHGARTEAFF